This record covers a single TCR beta chain. As yet, its antigen is unknown. The data derive from a study of monozygotic twins with inflammatory bowel disease. Study-level points and caveats: Lower sharing of clonotypes with other individuals was seen in IBD patients than in healthy twins. This was most marked in patients showing signs of disease activity.

Across eight separate reactions for each sample, cDNA was made. The UMIs carried a 6-nucleotide sample barcode, and they were added by template switching. With roughly 17 and 9 cycles respectively, two nested PCRs were carried out on TCRalpha and TCRbeta cDNA. TCRdb reprocessed the 5' RACE reads and stores each CDR3 protein as one record, lacking DNA. Recorded for this sample: about 160,000 distinct CDR3 sequences. This CDR3 comprises 14 residues. The germline gives CDR1 SGHTA, CDR2 FQGTGA. The TCR comes from a human donor with ulcerative colitis or Crohn's disease, or a healthy co-twin of an affected twin (not recorded which). The material sequenced was blood. The chain joins TRBV7-3 to TRBJ1-2. The CDR3 here is CASSLRRAGIGYTF.